The 32 T cell receptor beta chains presented below share a single source sample, sequenced in a study of T cells after posttransplantation cyclophosphamide. Cells defined as naive were viable CD3+CD4+ or CD3+CD8+ and CCR7+CD45RA+CD45RO-CD95-CD27+CD28+. Clones were read by immunoSEQ multiplex PCR, and TCRdb kept only the in-frame ones, dropping some. The table records 25,000 to 40,000 clones, 91% of them present only once. Material for sequencing was naive CD4+ T cells sorted from blood. The receptors were sampled from a man aged 25 to 40 in good health and a related stem cell transplant donor.

The chain employs TRBV27 and TRBJ2-7; 8 positions match TRBD2. The V gene's germline CDR1 is MNHEY and CDR2 SMNVEV (reference sequence). Trimming removed 5 bases from V and 3 bases from J; junction bases left unmatched: 6. CDR3 length equals 14 residues. The chain's CDR3 is CASSQLADLYEQYF. CDR3 bases: TGTGCCAGCAGTCAACTAGCGGACCTCTACGAGCAGTACTTC.

This rearrangement joins TRBV18 to TRBJ1-5; D is unresolved. CDR3 length: 13 amino acids. CDR1 is KGHSH, CDR2 LQKENI, per germline. Between the trimmed V and J ends, which lost 10 bases and 5 bases, there was a span of 15 bases. The CDR3 DNA follows: TGTGCCACCTCTTCAGCGACCTATCAGCCCCAGCATTTT. It translates to CATSSATYQPQHF. Variable domain in full (rest from reference TRBV18 and TRBJ1-5): NAGVMQNPRHLVRRRGQEARLRCSPMKGHSHVYWYRQLPEEGLKFMVYLQKENIIDESGMPKERFSAEFPKEGPSILRIQQVVRGDSAAYFCATSSATYQPQHFGDGTRLSIL.

This rearrangement joins TRBV5-1 to TRBJ2-2, with 7 bases lining up with TRBD1. The CDR3 loop spans 15 amino acids. Germline V gene data show CDR1 as SGHRS and CDR2 as YFSETQ. The V gene end was trimmed by 4 bases and the J gene end by 0 bases; junction bases not matched to a gene: 3. The chain's CDR3 is CASSLGQPNTGELFF. DNA of the CDR3: TGCGCCAGCAGCCTGGGACAGCCGAACACCGGGGAGCTGTTTTTT.

The V gene is TRBV7-8, the J gene TRBJ2-7; TRBD2 matches at 9 bases. V shed 3 bases, J shed 2 bases, and the junction held 2 bases outside the gene matches. Per germline, CDR1 SGHVS and CDR2 FQNEAQ. There are 14 residues in the CDR3. This chain's CDR3 is CASSFGGGAYEQYF. CDR3 in DNA: TGTGCCAGCAGCTTCGGCGGGGGGGCCTACGAGCAGTACTTC.

The chain joins TRBV12-5 to TRBJ2-6; TRBD1 matches at 9 bases. The CDR3 runs to 19 residues. Trimming removed 0 bases from V and 1 base from J; junction bases left unmatched: 7. Germline V gene lookup returns CDR1 LGHNT and CDR2 FRNRAP. This CDR3 reads CASGLVVGQGPSGANVLTF. The DNA of the CDR3 is TGTGCTAGTGGTTTGGTAGTGGGACAGGGACCGTCTGGGGCCAACGTCCTGACTTTC. Full variable domain (remainder filled in from reference TRBV12-5 and TRBJ2-6): DARVTQTPRHKVTEMGQEVTMRCQPILGHNTVFWYRQTMMQGLELLAYFRNRAPLDDSGMPKDRFSAEMPDATLATLKIQPSEPRDSAVYFCASGLVVGQGPSGANVLTFGAGSRLTVL.

The chain combines TRBV5-1 with TRBJ2-7; TRBD1 agrees at 9 bases. With 3 bases clipped from V and 3 bases from J, the junction kept 7 bases outside the gene matches. The CDR3 length is 15 residues. Germline lookup yields CDR1 SGHRS and CDR2 YFSETQ. The CDR3: CASSSTGTGIYEQYF. The CDR3 DNA sequence: TGCGCCAGCAGCTCCACCGGGACAGGGATCTACGAGCAGTACTTC. Full variable domain (remainder filled in from reference TRBV5-1 and TRBJ2-7): KAGVTQTPRYLIKTRGQQVTLSCSPISGHRSVSWYQQTPGQGLQFLFEYFSETQRNKGNFPGRFSGRQFSNSRSEMNVSTLELGDSALYLCASSSTGTGIYEQYFGPGTRLTVT.

This clone was picked up one time. The chain combines TRBV6-1 with TRBJ2-6, with D tentatively TRBD1 (6 bases). Trimming shortened V by 7 bases and J by 4 bases, and 11 bases separated the two germline ends. This CDR3 is built from 14 residues. The V gene's germline CDR1 is MNHNS and CDR2 SASEGT. The CDR3 is CASTMTGGANVLTF. The DNA for the CDR3 is TGTGCCAGCACAATGACAGGAGGGGCCAACGTCCTGACTTTC.

This chain links TRBV5-1 with TRBJ1-2; no reliable D call. The CDR3 is 12 residues long. Per germline, CDR1 SGHRS and CDR2 YFSETQ. Deletions cut 1 base from V and 7 bases from J, with 8 bases between. The CDR3 region is CASSLFNTGYTF. The CDR3 bases are TGCGCCAGCAGCTTGTTTAACACTGGCTACACCTTC.

This chain connects TRBV18 to TRBJ2-2; TRBD1 agrees at 7 bases. This CDR3 contains 14 residues. Looked up from germline, CDR1 is KGHSH and CDR2 is LQKENI. J gave up 4 bases and V 3 bases, and 2 bases lay outside the gene matches. The CDR3 region is CASSPTGSTGELFF. CDR3 coding DNA: TGTGCCAGCTCACCGACAGGGTCCACCGGGGAGCTGTTTTTT.

The rearrangement links TRBV27 to TRBJ1-5; 10 positions agree with TRBD1. Germline V lookup: CDR1 MNHEY, CDR2 SMNVEV (reference sequence). This CDR3 is built from 14 residues. The V and J ends lost 6 bases and 5 bases, in that order; junction bases with no gene match: 4. CDR3 loop: CASRRTGGYQPQHF. CDR3 in DNA: TGTGCCAGCAGACGGACAGGGGGGTATCAGCCCCAGCATTTT.

The chain is built from TRBV27 and TRBJ2-1; D is possibly TRBD2 (5 bases). CDR1 MNHEY and CDR2 SMNVEV come from the germline V gene (reference sequence). Trimming removed 4 bases at V and 0 bases at J, with 19 bases between. This CDR3 is built from 18 residues. Here the CDR3 reads CASSSYPSLEISYNEQFF. CDR3 in DNA: TGTGCCAGCAGTTCCTACCCTAGCCTCGAAATCTCCTACAATGAGCAGTTCTTC.

The chain is built from TRBV5-6 and TRBJ1-6; no definite D call. Germline CDR1 SGHDT, CDR2 YYEEEE. V lost 4 bases and J lost 7, with 15 bases in between. The CDR3 sequence is 15 residues long. The CDR3 DNA reads as TGTGCCAGCAGCCCCCGGGGTCCTTGGAATTCACCCCTCCACTTT. This codes for CASSPRGPWNSPLHF.

The CDR3 sequence: CSVEGPAYEQYF. CDR3 DNA: TGCAGCGTTGAAGGTCCGGCCTACGAGCAGTACTTC. This chain links TRBV29-1 with TRBJ2-7; no firm D call. Trimming took 1 base from V and 2 from J, leaving 6 bases between them. Germline values: CDR1 SQVTM, CDR2 ANQGSEA. The CDR3 has 12 residues.

The CDR3 loop is CASSLGTVVGYTF. CDR3 nucleotide sequence: TGTGCCAGCAGCTTGGGGACAGTGGTTGGCTACACCTTC. The chain links TRBV5-6 to TRBJ1-2; a weak D match, TRBD1 (6 bases). Germline V lookup: CDR1 SGHDT, CDR2 YYEEEE. Between the trimmed V and J ends, which lost 0 bases and 7 bases, there was a span of 10 bases. This CDR3 contains 13 residues.

V usage is TRBV6-5 and J usage is TRBJ2-7; 8 bases are a match to TRBD1. The ends lost 0 bases at V and 3 bases at J; junction bases unmatched: 4. This CDR3 has 15 residues. Germline loops: CDR1 MNHEY, CDR2 SVGAGI. The CDR3 sequence: CASSYSDRGGYEQYF. Here the CDR3 DNA reads TGTGCCAGCAGTTACTCCGACAGGGGAGGCTACGAGCAGTACTTC.

The chain employs TRBV11-2 and TRBJ2-7, with TRBD1 as a possible D gene (5 bases). The CDR3 is made up of 14 amino acids. Looked up from germline, CDR1 is SGHAT and CDR2 is FQNNGV. Trimming took 0 bases from V and 3 from J, leaving 9 bases between them. CDR3 amino acids: CASSLDQGGYEQYF. CDR3 nucleotide sequence: TGTGCCAGCAGCTTAGACCAGGGCGGCTACGAGCAGTACTTC.

The V and J genes are TRBV14 and TRBJ1-2; D uncertain. V was clipped by 0 bases and J by 0 bases, with 5 bases between them. This CDR3 is 14 amino acids long. The germline V gene has CDR1 SGHDN and CDR2 FVKESK. CDR3 sequence: CASSQDRANYGYTF. The CDR3, as DNA: TGTGCCAGCAGCCAAGATCGAGCTAACTATGGCTACACCTTC.

This chain connects TRBV6-5 to TRBJ2-3, with D hard to call. CDR3 length equals 15 residues. The V and J ends lost 6 bases and 0 bases respectively, with 13 bases between them. The germline CDR1 and CDR2 sequences are MNHEY and SVGAGI. This chain's CDR3 is CASSQRMTSTDTQYF. The CDR3 bases are TGTGCCAGCAGCCAAAGGATGACTAGCACAGATACGCAGTATTTT.

This rearrangement joins TRBV7-3 to TRBJ2-7, with 7 nucleotides matching TRBD2. Germline values: CDR1 SGHTA, CDR2 FQGTGA. This CDR3 comprises 15 residues. V was clipped by 5 bases and J by 5 bases; unmatched bases: 12. CDR3: CASSEVPGEGNEQYF. Here the CDR3 DNA reads TGTGCCAGCAGCGAAGTTCCCGGGGAGGGTAACGAGCAGTACTTC.

This chain joins TRBV5-1 and TRBJ1-4; 9 bases agree with TRBD1. The CDR3 has 16 residues. The V gene end was trimmed by 5 bases and the J gene end by 2 bases; junction bases not matched to a gene: 7. From germline, CDR1 is SGHRS and CDR2 YFSETQ. CDR3 residues: CASSSDRGSTNEKLFF. The CDR3 nucleotides are TGCGCCAGCAGTTCGGACAGGGGTAGCACTAATGAAAAACTGTTTTTT.

The CDR3 loop is CASSPSAVTQYF. The CDR3 DNA is TGTGCCAGCAGTCCTTCAGCGGTTACGCAGTATTTT. J is TRBJ2-3 and V is TRBV28; possible D gene TRBD2, 5 bases. The CDR3 length is 12 residues. The germline V and J ends were trimmed by 5 bases and 8 bases, with 11 bases remaining between them. Germline values: CDR1 MDHEN, CDR2 SYDVKM.

V is TRBV6-4 and J is TRBJ2-7; 7 nucleotides agree with TRBD2. Germline V gives CDR1 MRHNA, CDR2 SNTAGT. With V trimmed by 10 bases and J by 2 bases, 17 bases remained unmatched. CDR3 length equals 16 residues. CDR3 sequence (DNA): TGTGCCATTAGGAGATGGAGATGCGGGGGAACCTACGAGCAGTACTTC. Protein product: CAIRRWRCGGTYEQYF.

The CDR3, as DNA: TGTGCCAGCAGCTTAAGGGGCCTTAGCAATCAGCCCCAGCATTTT. Translation gives CASSLRGLSNQPQHF. This sequence joins TRBV7-2 and TRBJ1-5; D is possibly TRBD1 (5 bases). This CDR3 has 15 residues. Deletions cut 2 bases from V and 0 bases from J, with 8 bases between. In germline, CDR1 is SGHTA, CDR2 FQGNSA.

V gene TRBV15 combines with J gene TRBJ1-6; a weak D match, TRBD1 (6 bases). This CDR3 comprises 15 residues. The V end lost 2 bases, the J end lost 6 bases, and 11 bases lay between the germline ends. In germline, CDR1 is LNHNV, CDR2 YYDKDF (reference sequence). The CDR3 DNA follows: TGTGCCACCAGCAGACCGACAGGCCTTAATTCACCCCTCCACTTT. It is translated as CATSRPTGLNSPLHF.

The gene calls are TRBV7-9 and TRBJ1-1, with 10 bases lining up with TRBD1. J lost 6 bases, V lost 6 bases, and 7 bases had no gene match. Germline lookup yields CDR1 SEHNR and CDR2 FQNEAQ (reference sequence). The CDR3 is made up of 14 amino acids. The CDR3 region has the DNA TGTGCCAGCAGATACGGGACAGGGGAGGCTGAAGCTTTCTTT. Translation: CASRYGTGEAEAFF.

The sample holds a few counts of this clone. The chain joins TRBV28 to TRBJ1-4; a weak D match, TRBD1 (6 bases). The germline V and J ends were trimmed by 3 bases and 7 bases, with 9 bases remaining between them. CDR3 length: 13 residues. From germline, CDR1 is MDHEN and CDR2 SYDVKM. CDR3 loop: CASSFRGAEKLFF. The CDR3 DNA reads TGTGCCAGCAGTTTCAGGGGCGCTGAAAAACTGTTTTTT.

The chain joins TRBV5-1 to TRBJ1-3, with 11 positions matching TRBD1. CDR1 is SGHRS, CDR2 YFSETQ, per germline. The length of the CDR3 is 16 residues. Germline trimming cut 3 bases from V and 3 bases from J; bases unmatched to any gene: 5. The CDR3 DNA reads TGCGCCAGCAGCTACGGACAGGGGGCAGGTGGAAACACCATATATTTT. Its protein is CASSYGQGAGGNTIYF.

The chain carries TRBV19 and TRBJ1-1; perhaps TRBD1 as D (6 bases). Germline loops: CDR1 LNHDA, CDR2 SQIVND (reference sequence). With 3 bases removed from V and 4 bases from J, the gap between germline ends came to 9 bases. There are 13 residues in the CDR3. This CDR3 reads CASSINRATEAFF. The CDR3 nucleotides read TGTGCCAGTAGTATTAACAGGGCCACTGAAGCTTTCTTT.

V usage is TRBV5-1 and J usage is TRBJ1-4; the match to TRBD1 covers 10 bases. J lost 0 bases, V lost 4 bases, and 6 bases had no gene match. Germline-derived CDR1 and CDR2 are SGHRS and YFSETQ. CDR3 length: 17 residues. The CDR3 loop reads CASSAGQGVATNEKLFF. In DNA, the CDR3 is TGCGCCAGCAGCGCCGGACAGGGGGTTGCAACTAATGAAAAACTGTTTTTT.

The chain is built from TRBV13 and TRBJ1-2; 8 bases map to TRBD1. J gave up 4 bases and V 4 bases, and 8 bases lay outside the gene matches. Germline lookup yields CDR1 PRHDT and CDR2 FYEKMQ (reference sequence). The CDR3 is 15 amino acids. The CDR3 loop reads CASSSRDRRLYGYTF. CDR3 DNA sequence: TGTGCCAGCAGCTCACGGGACAGGCGCCTCTATGGCTACACCTTC.

This clone has a single count. The chain uses TRBV7-9 and TRBJ2-2; possible D gene TRBD1, 5 bases. The CDR3 is 15 amino acids. Germline values: CDR1 SEHNR, CDR2 FQNEAQ (reference sequence). V was clipped by 0 bases and J by 5 bases, with 10 bases between them. CDR3 coding DNA: TGTGCCAGCAGCTTAGCTGGGAAGGGGACCGGGGAGCTGTTTTTT. This encodes CASSLAGKGTGELFF.

The count of this clone is one. This chain connects TRBV6-4 to TRBJ1-2; 8 nucleotides match TRBD1. Looked up from germline, CDR1 is MRHNA and CDR2 is SNTAGT. This CDR3 spans 18 amino acids. J gave up 2 bases and V 2 bases, and 13 bases lay outside the gene matches. For the CDR3, the DNA is TGTGCCAGCAGTGACCCGAGCGGGATCCGGACAGGGAACTATGGCTACACCTTC. This encodes CASSDPSGIRTGNYGYTF.